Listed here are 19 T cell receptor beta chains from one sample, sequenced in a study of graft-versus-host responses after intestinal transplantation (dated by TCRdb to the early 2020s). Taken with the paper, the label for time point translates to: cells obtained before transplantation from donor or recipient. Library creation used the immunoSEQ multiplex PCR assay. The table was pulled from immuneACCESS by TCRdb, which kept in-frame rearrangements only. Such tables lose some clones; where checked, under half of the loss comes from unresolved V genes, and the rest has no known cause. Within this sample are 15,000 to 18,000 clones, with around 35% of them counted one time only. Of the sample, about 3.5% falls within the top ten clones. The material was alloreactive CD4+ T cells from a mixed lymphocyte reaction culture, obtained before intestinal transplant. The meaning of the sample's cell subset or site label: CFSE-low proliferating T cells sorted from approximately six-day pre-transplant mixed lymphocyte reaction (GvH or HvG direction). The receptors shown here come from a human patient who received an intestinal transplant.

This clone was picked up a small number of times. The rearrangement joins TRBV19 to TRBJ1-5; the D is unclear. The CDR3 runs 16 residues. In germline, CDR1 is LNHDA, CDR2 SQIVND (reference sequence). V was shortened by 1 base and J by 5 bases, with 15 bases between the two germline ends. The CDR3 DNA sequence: TGTGCCAGTAGTATAGGTTCCGTTGGCCCAGATCAGCCCCAGCATTTT. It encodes CASSIGSVGPDQPQHF.

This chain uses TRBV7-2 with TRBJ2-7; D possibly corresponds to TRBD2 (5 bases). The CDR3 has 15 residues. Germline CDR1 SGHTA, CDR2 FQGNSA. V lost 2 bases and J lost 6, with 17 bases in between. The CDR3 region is CASSLSSARLGEQYF. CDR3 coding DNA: TGTGCCAGCAGCTTAAGTAGCGCCAGGCTAGGCGAGCAGTACTTC.

The chain's CDR3 is CASSYPRQGAGEQYF. The CDR3 coding sequence is TGTGCCAGCAGTTACCCACGGCAGGGGGCGGGCGAGCAGTACTTC. V usage is TRBV27 and J usage is TRBJ2-7; 8 bases are shared with TRBD1. The V gene's germline CDR1 is MNHEY and CDR2 SMNVEV (reference sequence). The V segment lost 4 bases and the J segment 6 bases; nucleotides outside the gene matches: 11. The CDR3 is made up of 15 amino acids.

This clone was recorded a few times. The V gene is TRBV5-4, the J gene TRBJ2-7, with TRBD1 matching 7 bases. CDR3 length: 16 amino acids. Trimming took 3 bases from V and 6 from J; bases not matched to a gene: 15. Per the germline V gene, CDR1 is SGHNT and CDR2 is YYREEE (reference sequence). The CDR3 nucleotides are TGTGCCAGCAGCTCAACGCACACTTACAGGGGTGGCGAGCAGTACTTC. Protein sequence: CASSSTHTYRGGEQYF.

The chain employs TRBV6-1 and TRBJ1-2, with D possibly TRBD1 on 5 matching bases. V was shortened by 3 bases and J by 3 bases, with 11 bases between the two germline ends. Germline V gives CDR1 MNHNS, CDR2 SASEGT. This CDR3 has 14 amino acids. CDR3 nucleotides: TGTGCCAGCAGTGACCCCGACAGTCACTATGGCTACACCTTC. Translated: CASSDPDSHYGYTF.

The CDR3 sequence: CASSLGGRWPNNEQFF. The CDR3 nucleotides read TGTGCCAGCAGCTTGGGGGGACGATGGCCGAACAATGAGCAGTTCTTC. J is TRBJ2-1 and V is TRBV5-4; D may correspond to TRBD1 or TRBD2 (5 bases each). Trimming pared 0 bases from V and 5 bases from J, leaving 15 bases between. Germline V gene data show CDR1 as SGHNT and CDR2 as YYREEE (reference sequence). The CDR3 spans 16 residues.

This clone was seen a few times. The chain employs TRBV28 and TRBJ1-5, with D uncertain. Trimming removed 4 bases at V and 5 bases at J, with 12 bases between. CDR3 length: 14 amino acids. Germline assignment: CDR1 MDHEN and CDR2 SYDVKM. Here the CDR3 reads CASSSNGEHQPQHF. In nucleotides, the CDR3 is TGTGCCAGCAGTTCAAATGGGGAGCATCAGCCCCAGCATTTT.

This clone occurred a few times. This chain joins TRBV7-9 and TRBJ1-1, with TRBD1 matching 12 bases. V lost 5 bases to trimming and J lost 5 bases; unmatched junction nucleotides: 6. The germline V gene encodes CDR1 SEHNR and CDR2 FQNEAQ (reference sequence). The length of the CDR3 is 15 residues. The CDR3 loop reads CASSEGQGAGTEAFF. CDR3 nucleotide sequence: TGTGCCAGCAGCGAGGGACAGGGGGCGGGAACTGAAGCTTTCTTT.

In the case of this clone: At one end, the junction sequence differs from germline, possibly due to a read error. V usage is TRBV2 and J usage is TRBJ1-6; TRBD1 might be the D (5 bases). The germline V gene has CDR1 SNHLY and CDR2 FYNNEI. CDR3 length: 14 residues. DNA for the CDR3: TGTGCCAGCACTTTGGGCAGGGAAGGGTCACTCCTCCACTTT. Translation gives CASTLGREGSLLHF. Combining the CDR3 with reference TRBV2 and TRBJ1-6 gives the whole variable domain EPEVTQTPSHQVTQMGQEVILRCVPISNHLYFYWYRQILGQKVEFLVSFYNNEISEKSEIFDDQFSVERPDGSNFTLKIRSTKLEDSAMYFCASTLGREGSLLHFGNGTRLTVT.

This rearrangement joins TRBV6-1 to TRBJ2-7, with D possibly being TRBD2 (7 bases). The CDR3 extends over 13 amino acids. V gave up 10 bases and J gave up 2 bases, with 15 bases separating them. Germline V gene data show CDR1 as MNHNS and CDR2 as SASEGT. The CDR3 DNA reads TGTGCCACCAAGGGGGGGGCTGCCTACGAGCAGTACTTC. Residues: CATKGGAAYEQYF.

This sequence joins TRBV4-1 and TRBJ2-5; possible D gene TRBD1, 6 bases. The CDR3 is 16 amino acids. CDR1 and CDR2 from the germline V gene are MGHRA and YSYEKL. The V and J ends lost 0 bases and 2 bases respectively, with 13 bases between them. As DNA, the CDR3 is TGCGCCAGCAGCCAAGATCTGGGCAGGGGTCAAGAGACCCAGTACTTC. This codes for CASSQDLGRGQETQYF.

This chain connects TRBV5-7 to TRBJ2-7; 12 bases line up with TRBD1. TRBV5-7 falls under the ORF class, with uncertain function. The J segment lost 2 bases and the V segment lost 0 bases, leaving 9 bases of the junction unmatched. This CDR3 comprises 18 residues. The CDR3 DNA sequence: TGTGCCAGCAGCTTGGGGGGTAGGGGGACAGGGGGCCCCTACGAGCAGTACTTC. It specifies CASSLGGRGTGGPYEQYF.

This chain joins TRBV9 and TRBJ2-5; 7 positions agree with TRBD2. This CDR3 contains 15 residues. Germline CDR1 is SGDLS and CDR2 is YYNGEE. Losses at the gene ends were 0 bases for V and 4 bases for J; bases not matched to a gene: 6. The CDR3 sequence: CASSVEGLAVETQYF. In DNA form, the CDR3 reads TGTGCCAGCAGCGTAGAAGGTCTAGCGGTAGAGACCCAGTACTTC.

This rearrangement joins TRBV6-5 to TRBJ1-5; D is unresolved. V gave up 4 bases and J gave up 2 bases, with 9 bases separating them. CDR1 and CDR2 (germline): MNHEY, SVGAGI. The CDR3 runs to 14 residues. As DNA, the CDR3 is TGTGCCAGCAGTTTAGAAAGGGGCAATCAGCCCCAGCATTTT. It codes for CASSLERGNQPQHF.

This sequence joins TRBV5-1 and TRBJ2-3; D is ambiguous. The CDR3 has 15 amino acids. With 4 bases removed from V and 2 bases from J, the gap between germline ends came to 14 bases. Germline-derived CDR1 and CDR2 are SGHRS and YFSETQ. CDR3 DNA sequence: TGCGCCAGCAGCATCACTGGGTGGGACACAGATACGCAGTATTTT. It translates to CASSITGWDTDTQYF.

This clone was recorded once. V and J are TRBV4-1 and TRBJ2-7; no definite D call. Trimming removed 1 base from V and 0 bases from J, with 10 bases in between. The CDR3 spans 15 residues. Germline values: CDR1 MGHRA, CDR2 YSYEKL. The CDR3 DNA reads TGCGCCAGCAGCCAAGTAAAGGGTGGCTCCTACGAGCAGTACTTC. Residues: CASSQVKGGSYEQYF.

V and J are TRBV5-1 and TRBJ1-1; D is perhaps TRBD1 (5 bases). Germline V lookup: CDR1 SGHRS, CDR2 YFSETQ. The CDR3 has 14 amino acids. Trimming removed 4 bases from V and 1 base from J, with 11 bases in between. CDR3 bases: TGCGCCAGCAGCCCAACAGGCCAGAACACTGAAGCTTTCTTT. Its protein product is CASSPTGQNTEAFF.

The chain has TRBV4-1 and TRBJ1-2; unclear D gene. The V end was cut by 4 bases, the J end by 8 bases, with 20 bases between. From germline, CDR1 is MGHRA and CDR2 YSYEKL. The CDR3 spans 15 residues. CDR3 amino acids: CASSRTDELLGGYTF. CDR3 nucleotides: TGCGCCAGCAGCCGAACGGACGAGCTGCTGGGCGGCTACACCTTC.

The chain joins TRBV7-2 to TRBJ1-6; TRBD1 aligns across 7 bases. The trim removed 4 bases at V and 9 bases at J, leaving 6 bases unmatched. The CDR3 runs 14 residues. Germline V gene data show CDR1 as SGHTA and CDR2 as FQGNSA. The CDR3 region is CASSYRGIGSPLHF. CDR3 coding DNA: TGTGCCAGCAGCTACAGGGGTATCGGTTCACCCCTCCACTTT.